A single sample gave rise to the 10 T cell receptor beta chains below, sequenced in a study of regulatory T cells in long-lasting Graves disease. The time point was: newly diagnosed GD, antithyroid drugs for less than 3 months. Scientists built the TCR library using RNA that was extracted from PBMCs. HTBI primers from iRepertoire and Arm-PCR of CDR3 regions yielded the TCR beta libraries. TCRdb fed the multiplex PCR reads into MiXCR, producing one record per CDR3 protein. The table lists 400,000 to 450,000 distinct CDR3 sequences, 14% to 15% of them singletons. These data were likewise used in another study, on T cells in Graves' hyperthyroidism and ophthalmopathy.

The specimen comprised peripheral blood mononuclear cells (PBMCs), sampled at new diagnosis, from a patient treated with antithyroid drugs. These receptor sequences come from a woman aged 25 to 39 with Graves disease.

Points on this clonotype: The likely explanation is a read error, given a far larger clone one base away. This chain uses TRBV28 with TRBJ2-1, with 7 bases lining up with TRBD1. The germline V gene encodes CDR1 MDHEN and CDR2 SYDVKM. CDR3 length: 14 residues. J gave up 10 bases and V 5 bases, and 11 bases lay outside the gene matches. The CDR3 nucleotides read TGTGCCAGCAGTCCCGGGACAGAAATATACGAGCAGTTCTTC. This gives the protein CASSPGTEIYEQFF.

On this clonotype: This could be a read error, since a much larger clone is one nucleotide away. The chain combines TRBV11-3 with TRBJ2-5; 11 bases map to TRBD2. The V gene's germline CDR1 is SGHNT and CDR2 YENEEA. This CDR3 has 16 residues. With 7 bases clipped from V and 2 bases from J, the junction kept 9 bases outside the gene matches. The CDR3 loop is CASTLETSGVQETQYF. In nucleotides, the CDR3 is TGTGCCAGCACCCTCGAGACTAGCGGGGTGCAAGAGACCCAGTACTTC.

This clonotype was seen many times. This chain uses TRBV18 with TRBJ1-2; D is ambiguous. CDR1 is KGHSH and CDR2 is LQKENI in the germline V gene. Trimming left V 5 bases short and J 7 bases short, with 11 bases between. CDR3 length: 12 amino acids. The CDR3 bases are TGTGCCAGCTCAGATCAGTCGCGTGGCTACACCTTC. As protein: CASSDQSRGYTF.

This clonotype was recorded at least ten times. This chain links TRBV28 with TRBJ1-5; TRBD1 agrees at 9 bases. Per germline, CDR1 MDHEN and CDR2 SYDVKM. The length of the CDR3 is 16 residues. Germline trimming cut 3 bases from V and 2 bases from J; bases unmatched to any gene: 5. CDR3 amino acids: CASSFRDRAGNQPQHF. The DNA of the CDR3 is TGTGCCAGCAGTTTCAGGGACAGGGCGGGCAATCAGCCCCAGCATTTT.

This clonotype was counted a few times. One end of the junction varies from germline; a read error may be responsible. This sequence joins TRBV30 and TRBJ1-2, with D uncertain. This CDR3 is built from 13 residues. Germline V gene sequence: CDR1 GTSNPN, CDR2 SVGIG (reference sequence). CDR3 nucleotides: TGTGCCTGGAAAAGGATTGCTCGCTATGGCCACACCTTC. Its translation: CAWKRIARYGHTF.

In its sample, this clonotype was seen many times. The chain has TRBV12-3 or TRBV12-4 and TRBJ2-7; 8 bases are shared with TRBD1. J gave up 4 bases and V 7 bases, and 12 bases lay outside the gene matches. The CDR3 spans 15 residues. CDR3 protein: CASTQQGGTGYEQYF. For the CDR3, the DNA is TGTGCCAGCACCCAACAGGGGGGAACGGGGTACGAGCAGTACTTC.

This clonotype was detected many times. This chain connects TRBV15 to TRBJ2-7; 7 nucleotides align to TRBD1. The V segment lost 4 bases and the J segment 0 bases; nucleotides outside the gene matches: 3. There are 14 residues in the CDR3. Germline V gene lookup returns CDR1 LNHNV and CDR2 YYDKDF (reference sequence). The CDR3 here is CATSIGTDSYEQYF. The CDR3 nucleotides read TGTGCCACCAGCATCGGGACAGACTCCTACGAGCAGTACTTC.

The chain employs TRBV20-1 and TRBJ1-5; the D gene is possibly TRBD1 (5 bases). V was pared by 1 base and J by 3 bases, with 10 bases between. This CDR3 has 14 amino acids. Looked up from germline, CDR1 is DFQATT and CDR2 is SNEGSKA (reference sequence). The CDR3 protein is CSARGQGYNQPQHF. The CDR3 DNA reads TGCAGTGCTAGAGGGCAGGGTTACAATCAGCCCCAGCATTTT.

The gene calls are TRBV19 and TRBJ2-3; tentatively, D is TRBD2 (6 bases). CDR3 length: 14 amino acids. Germline CDR1 is LNHDA and CDR2 is SQIVND (reference sequence). Deletions cut 3 bases from V and 4 bases from J, with 11 bases between. CDR3 sequence (DNA): TGTGCCAGTAGTATGAGGAGGGATCCAGATACGCAGTATTTT. It encodes CASSMRRDPDTQYF. Filled out from reference TRBV19 and TRBJ2-3, the complete variable domain reads DGGITQSPKYLFRKEGQNVTLSCEQNLNHDAMYWYRQDPGQGLRLIYYSQIVNDFQKGDIAEGYSVSREKKESFPLTVTSAQKNPTAFYLCASSMRRDPDTQYFGPGTRLTVL.

The chain joins TRBV6-1 to TRBJ2-3; TRBD2 matches 10 bases. Germline V lookup: CDR1 MNHNS, CDR2 SASEGT. This CDR3 contains 15 residues. J gave up 4 bases and V 4 bases, and 5 bases lay outside the gene matches. CDR3 sequence (DNA): TGTGCCAGCAGTGGGCTAGCGGGAGAGGCAGATACGCAGTATTTT. Its translation is CASSGLAGEADTQYF.